This T cell receptor (beta chain) was profiled in a study of blood T cell repertoires in COVID-19. At the level of the study: Sample material is recorded as cDNA or gDNA derived from T cells, B-cell-depleted T cells, or PBMCs.

Method: immunoSEQ multiplex PCR; TCRdb's copy keeps in-frame clones and lacks some. The sample records 250,000 to 300,000 clones, under 90% being singletons. Germline V CDR1 and CDR2: SGHAT, FQNNGV. The CDR3 length is 15 residues. V was clipped by 4 bases and J by 4 bases, with 14 bases between them. This TCR derives from a woman aged 40 to 50 who had recovered from COVID-19. V and J are TRBV11-2 and TRBJ1-3; D perhaps matches TRBD1 (5 bases). The specimen was PBMCs or T cells enriched from blood (not recorded which). CDR3 nucleotide sequence: TGTGCCAGCAGCTCCCAACAGGCGAGAGGAAACACCATATATTTT. This encodes CASSSQQARGNTIYF.